Below, 9 T cell receptor beta chains from the same sample are listed, as sequenced in a study of patients and donors after allogeneic stem cell transplantation. TCRdb re-derived calls from the RT-PCR reads in MiXCR, one entry per CDR3 protein. The sample includes about a million distinct CDR3 sequences, about 20% of them seen just once. The material sequenced was blood, either unsorted or a sorted T cell fraction (not recorded which). Receptor source: a human donor who was either an allogeneic HSCT recipient or a stem cell or donor lymphocyte infusion donor (not recorded which). It is not recorded whose cells these are; they may come from a transplant donor.

This clonotype was observed at least ten times. The gene calls are TRBV6-5 and TRBJ2-7; 9 bases match TRBD1. The germline V gene has CDR1 MNHEY and CDR2 SVGAGI. Trimming at V came to 4 bases and at J to 4 bases, leaving 8 bases not matched to a gene. The CDR3 length is 15 residues. CDR3 region: CASSSPGQGAYEQYF. The CDR3 nucleotides read TGTGCCAGCAGTTCACCGGGACAGGGAGCGTACGAGCAGTACTTC.

This clonotype appeared a few times. The chain employs TRBV6-1 and TRBJ2-7; perhaps TRBD1 as D (6 bases). CDR1 MNHNS and CDR2 SASEGT come from the germline V gene. The CDR3 is 16 residues long. Trimming left V 6 bases short and J 2 bases short, with 20 bases between. This CDR3 is CASSEPTGGETYEQYF. Here the CDR3 DNA reads TGTGCCAGCAGCGAACCGACAGGAGGCGAAACCTACGAGCAGTACTTC.

This clonotype was detected a few times. The chain has TRBV12-3 or TRBV12-4 and TRBJ2-7; no definite D call. The V gene lost 6 bases and the J gene lost 7 bases, with 16 bases spanning the gap. This CDR3 comprises 13 residues. The CDR3, as DNA: TGTGCCAGCAGCCCCCGTCTCACCTGGGAGCAGTACTTC. Translating gives CASSPRLTWEQYF.

This clonotype was seen only a few times. The gene calls are TRBV9 and TRBJ2-5, with a tentative D call TRBD2 (5 bases). The CDR3 has 15 amino acids. Trimming shortened V by 2 bases and J by 4 bases, and 15 bases separated the two germline ends. Germline CDR1 reads SGDLS; CDR2 reads YYNGEE. The CDR3, as DNA: TGTGCCAGCAGCGTCGCGGACTTTCCTTTAGAGACCCAGTACTTC. It specifies CASSVADFPLETQYF. The full variable domain, with the rest looked up from reference TRBV9 and TRBJ2-5, is DSGVTQTPKHLITATGQRVTLRCSPRSGDLSVYWYQQSLDQGLQFLIQYYNGEERAKGNILERFSAQQFPDLHSELNLSSLELGDSALYFCASSVADFPLETQYFGPGTRLLVL.

This clonotype was detected only a few times. The chain has TRBV27 and TRBJ1-1; TRBD1 agrees at 7 bases. V shed 4 bases and J 4 bases; nucleotides not matched to a gene: 9. The CDR3 contains 15 residues. Per germline, CDR1 MNHEY and CDR2 SMNVEV (reference sequence). The CDR3: CASSSTQTGITEAFF. The CDR3 nucleotides read TGTGCCAGCAGTTCCACTCAGACAGGGATCACTGAAGCTTTCTTT.

This clonotype occurred a few times. The chain joins TRBV13 to TRBJ2-7; either TRBD1 or TRBD2 may supply D (5 bases each). The CDR3 has 12 residues. CDR1 PRHDT and CDR2 FYEKMQ come from the germline V gene (reference sequence). Trimming removed 7 bases at V and 1 base at J, with 8 bases between. This chain's CDR3 is CASTGRSYEQYF. In DNA form, the CDR3 reads TGTGCCAGCACAGGGAGATCCTACGAGCAGTACTTC.

There are a few counts of this clonotype. The genes are TRBV7-8 and TRBJ2-1, with 13 bases aligning to TRBD2. Per the germline V gene, CDR1 is SGHVS and CDR2 is FQNEAQ. The CDR3 is 17 amino acids. V dropped 5 bases and J dropped 0; count of bases not matched to a gene: 4. The CDR3 is CASSEGLAGFSYNEQFF. The CDR3 coding sequence is TGTGCCAGCAGCGAGGGACTAGCGGGATTCTCCTACAATGAGCAGTTCTTC. The full variable domain, with the rest looked up from reference TRBV7-8 and TRBJ2-1, is GAGVSQSPRYKVAKRGQDVALRCDPISGHVSLFWYQQALGQGPEFLTYFQNEAQLDKSGLPSDRFFAERPEGSVSTLKIQRTQQEDSAVYLCASSEGLAGFSYNEQFFGPGTRLTVL.

In its sample, this clonotype was seen a few times. The J gene is TRBJ2-7, the V gene TRBV12-3 or TRBV12-4, with D possibly matching TRBD1 (5 bases). Trimming stripped 4 bases from V and 0 bases from J, with 16 bases between. The CDR3 spans 16 residues. CDR3 in amino acids: CASSSANRLSSYEQYF. The CDR3 DNA reads as TGTGCCAGCAGTTCAGCTAACAGGCTTAGCTCCTACGAGCAGTACTTC.

This clonotype came up a few times. This chain connects TRBV6-1 to TRBJ2-1; D is unresolved. V was pared by 5 bases and J by 6 bases, with 14 bases between. Germline CDR1 and CDR2: MNHNS and SASEGT. This CDR3 contains 14 residues. CDR3: CASSPLGLGNEQFF. The CDR3 coding sequence is TGTGCCAGCAGTCCCCTGGGTCTGGGCAATGAGCAGTTCTTC.